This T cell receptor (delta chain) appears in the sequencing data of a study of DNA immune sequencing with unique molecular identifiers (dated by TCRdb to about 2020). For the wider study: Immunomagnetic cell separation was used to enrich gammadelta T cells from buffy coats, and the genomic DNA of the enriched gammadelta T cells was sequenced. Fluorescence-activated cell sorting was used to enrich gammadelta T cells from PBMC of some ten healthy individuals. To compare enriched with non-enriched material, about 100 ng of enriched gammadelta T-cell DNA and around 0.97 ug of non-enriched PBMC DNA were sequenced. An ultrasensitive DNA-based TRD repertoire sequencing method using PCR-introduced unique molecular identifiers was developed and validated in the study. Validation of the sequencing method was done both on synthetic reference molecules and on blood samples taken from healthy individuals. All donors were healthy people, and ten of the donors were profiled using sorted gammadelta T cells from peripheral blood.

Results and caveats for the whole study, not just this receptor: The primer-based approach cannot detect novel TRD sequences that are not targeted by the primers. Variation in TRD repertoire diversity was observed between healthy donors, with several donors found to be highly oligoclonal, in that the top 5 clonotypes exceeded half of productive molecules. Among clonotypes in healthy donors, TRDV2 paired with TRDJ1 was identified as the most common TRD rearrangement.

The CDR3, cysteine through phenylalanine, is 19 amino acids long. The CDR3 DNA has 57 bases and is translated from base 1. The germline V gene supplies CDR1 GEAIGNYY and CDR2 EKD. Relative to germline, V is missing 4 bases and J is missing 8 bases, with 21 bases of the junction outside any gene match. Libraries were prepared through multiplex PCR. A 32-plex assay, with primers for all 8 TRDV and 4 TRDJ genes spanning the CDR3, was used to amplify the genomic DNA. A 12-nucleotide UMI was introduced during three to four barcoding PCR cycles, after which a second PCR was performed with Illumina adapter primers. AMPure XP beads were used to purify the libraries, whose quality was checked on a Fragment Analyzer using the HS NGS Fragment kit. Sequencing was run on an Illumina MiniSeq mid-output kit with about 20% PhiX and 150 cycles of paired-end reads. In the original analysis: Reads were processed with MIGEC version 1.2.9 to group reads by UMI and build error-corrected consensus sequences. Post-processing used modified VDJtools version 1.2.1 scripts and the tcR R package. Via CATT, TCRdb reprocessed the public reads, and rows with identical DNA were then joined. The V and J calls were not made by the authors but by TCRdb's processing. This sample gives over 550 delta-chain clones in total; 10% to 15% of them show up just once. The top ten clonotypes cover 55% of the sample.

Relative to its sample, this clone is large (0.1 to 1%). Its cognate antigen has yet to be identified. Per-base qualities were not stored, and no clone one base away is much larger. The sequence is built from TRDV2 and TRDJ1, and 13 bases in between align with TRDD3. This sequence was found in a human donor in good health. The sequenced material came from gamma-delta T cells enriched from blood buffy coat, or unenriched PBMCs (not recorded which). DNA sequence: TGTGCCTGTGAAATAGGCCTAAACTGGGGGATACGGGCCGGGTGGAAACTCATCTTT. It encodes CACEIGLNWGIRAGWKLIF.